This TCR beta chain was recovered during a study of shared clonotypes between healthy human individuals. Data came from immunoSEQ multiplex PCR; TCRdb stores just in-frame clones and leaves some out. The profile shows about 600,000 clones, about 95% of them singletons. It was CD45RO-negative cells, positively selected for CCR7, that made up naive CD8 cells, with terminally differentiated effector memory CD45RA+ cells excluded. Trimming took off 6 bases at V and 0 bases at J, with 15 bases between the two ends. Looked up from germline, CDR1 is SNHLY and CDR2 is FYNNEI. The CDR3 sequence is 15 residues long.

This TCR was sampled from a woman in her 30s in good health. The rearrangement uses TRBV2 and TRBJ2-7; D unclear. The specimen was naive CD8+ T cells sorted from blood. The CDR3 protein is CASSADSTSSYEQYF. DNA for the CDR3: TGTGCCAGCAGCGCCGACTCAACCAGCTCCTACGAGCAGTACTTC.